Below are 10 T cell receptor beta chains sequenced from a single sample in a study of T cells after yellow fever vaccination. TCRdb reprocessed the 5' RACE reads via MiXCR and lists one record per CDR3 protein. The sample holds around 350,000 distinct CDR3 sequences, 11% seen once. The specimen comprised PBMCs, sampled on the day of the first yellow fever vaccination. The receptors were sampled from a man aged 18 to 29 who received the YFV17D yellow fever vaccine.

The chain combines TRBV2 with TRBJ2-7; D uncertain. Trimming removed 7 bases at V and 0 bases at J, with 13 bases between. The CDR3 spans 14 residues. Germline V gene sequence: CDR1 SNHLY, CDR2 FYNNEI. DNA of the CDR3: TGTGCCAGCAAACGCGGAACCAACTCCTACGAGCAGTACTTC. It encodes CASKRGTNSYEQYF. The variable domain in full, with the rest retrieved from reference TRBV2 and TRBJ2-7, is EPEVTQTPSHQVTQMGQEVILRCVPISNHLYFYWYRQILGQKVEFLVSFYNNEISEKSEIFDDQFSVERPDGSNFTLKIRSTKLEDSAMYFCASKRGTNSYEQYFGPGTRLTVT.

CDR3 nucleotide sequence: TGCGCCAGCAGCCAAGATGGACGGGCGGCGACCGGCTACACCTTC. Its protein product is CASSQDGRAATGYTF. V is TRBV4-1 and J is TRBJ1-2; D gene uncertain. CDR1 and CDR2 from the germline V gene are MGHRA and YSYEKL. CDR3 length: 15 amino acids. The V end lost 0 bases, the J end lost 8 bases, and 16 bases lay between the germline ends.

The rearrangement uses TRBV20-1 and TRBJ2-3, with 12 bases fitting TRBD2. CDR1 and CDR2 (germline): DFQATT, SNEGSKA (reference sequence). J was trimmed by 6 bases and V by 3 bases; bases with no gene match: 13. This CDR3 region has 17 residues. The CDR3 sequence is CSARAHHTSGGWDTQYF. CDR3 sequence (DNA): TGCAGTGCTAGGGCCCACCACACTAGCGGGGGGTGGGATACGCAGTATTTT.

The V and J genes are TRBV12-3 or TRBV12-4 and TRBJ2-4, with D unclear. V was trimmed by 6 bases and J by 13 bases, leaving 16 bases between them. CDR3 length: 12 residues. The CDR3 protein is CASSPDGAVQYF. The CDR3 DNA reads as TGTGCCAGCAGCCCCGACGGAGCCGTACAGTACTTC.

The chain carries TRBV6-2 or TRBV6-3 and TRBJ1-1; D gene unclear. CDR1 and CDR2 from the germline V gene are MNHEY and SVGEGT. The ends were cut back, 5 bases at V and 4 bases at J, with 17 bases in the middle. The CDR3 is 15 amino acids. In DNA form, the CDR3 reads TGTGCCAGCAGTGACCTGCTAGGATTGGGCACTGAAGCTTTCTTT. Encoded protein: CASSDLLGLGTEAFF.

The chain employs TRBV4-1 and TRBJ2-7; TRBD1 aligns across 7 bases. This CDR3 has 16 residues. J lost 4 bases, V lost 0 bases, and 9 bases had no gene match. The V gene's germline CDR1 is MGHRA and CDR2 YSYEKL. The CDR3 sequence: CASSQERLGRGYEQYF. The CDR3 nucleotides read TGCGCCAGCAGCCAAGAACGTCTCGGCAGGGGGTACGAGCAGTACTTC.

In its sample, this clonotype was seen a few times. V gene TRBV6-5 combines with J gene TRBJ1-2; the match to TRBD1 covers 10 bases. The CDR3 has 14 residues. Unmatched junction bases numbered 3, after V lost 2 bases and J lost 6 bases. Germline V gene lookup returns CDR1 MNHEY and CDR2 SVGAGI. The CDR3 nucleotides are TGTGCCAGCAGTTACGCGACAGGGGGCGATGGCTACACCTTC. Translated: CASSYATGGDGYTF.

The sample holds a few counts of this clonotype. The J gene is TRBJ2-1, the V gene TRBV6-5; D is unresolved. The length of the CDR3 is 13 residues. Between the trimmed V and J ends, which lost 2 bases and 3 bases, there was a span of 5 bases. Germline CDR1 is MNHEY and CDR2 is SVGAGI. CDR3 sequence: CASSYGLYNEQFF. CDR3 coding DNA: TGTGCCAGCAGTTACGGGCTCTACAATGAGCAGTTCTTC.

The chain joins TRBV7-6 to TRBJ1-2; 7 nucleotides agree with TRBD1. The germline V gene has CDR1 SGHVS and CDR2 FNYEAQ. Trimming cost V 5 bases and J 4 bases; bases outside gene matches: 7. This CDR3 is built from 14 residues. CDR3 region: CASSPAGGGYGYTF. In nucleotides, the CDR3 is TGTGCCAGCAGCCCGGCAGGGGGAGGCTATGGCTACACCTTC.

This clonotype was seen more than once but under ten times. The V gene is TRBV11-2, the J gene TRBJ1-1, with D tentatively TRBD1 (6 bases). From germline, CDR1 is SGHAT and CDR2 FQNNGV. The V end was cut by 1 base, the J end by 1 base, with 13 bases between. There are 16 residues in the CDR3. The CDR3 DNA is TGTGCCAGCAGCTTAGGATGGGGGCAGGAGAACACTGAAGCTTTCTTT. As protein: CASSLGWGQENTEAFF.